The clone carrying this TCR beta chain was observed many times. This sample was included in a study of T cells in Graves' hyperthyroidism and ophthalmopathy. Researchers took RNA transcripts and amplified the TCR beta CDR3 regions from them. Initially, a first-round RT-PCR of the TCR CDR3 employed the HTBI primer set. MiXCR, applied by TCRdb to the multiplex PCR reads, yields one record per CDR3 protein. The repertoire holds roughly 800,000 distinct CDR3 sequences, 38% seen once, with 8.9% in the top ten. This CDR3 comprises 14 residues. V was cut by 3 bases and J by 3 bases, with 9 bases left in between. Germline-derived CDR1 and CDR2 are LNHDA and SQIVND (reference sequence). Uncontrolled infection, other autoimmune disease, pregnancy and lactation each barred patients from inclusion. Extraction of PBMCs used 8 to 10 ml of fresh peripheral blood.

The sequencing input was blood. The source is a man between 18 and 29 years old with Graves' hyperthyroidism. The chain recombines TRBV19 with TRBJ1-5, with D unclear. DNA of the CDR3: TGTGCCAGTAGTATTGAATGGGTCAATCAGCCCCAGCATTTT. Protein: CASSIEWVNQPQHF.